The 7 T cell receptor beta chains below all came from one sample that was sequenced in a study of T cells in Graves' hyperthyroidism and ophthalmopathy. Researchers amplified the TCR beta CDR3 regions from RNA transcripts. HTBI primers drove first-round RT-PCR of the TCR CDR3. One entry per CDR3 protein results from TCRdb running MiXCR on the multiplex PCR reads. The repertoire holds roughly 500,000 distinct CDR3 sequences, with roughly 15% as singletons. The sequenced material came from blood. The receptors originated from a woman aged 30 to 39 with Graves' ophthalmopathy.

This clonotype was detected many times. The V and J genes are TRBV3-1 and TRBJ1-5; D is unresolved. The V and J ends lost 3 bases and 4 bases respectively, with 10 bases between them. CDR1 LGHDT and CDR2 YNNKEL come from the germline V gene (reference sequence). CDR3 length: 14 amino acids. CDR3 coding DNA: TGTGCCAGCAGCCAGGGTTCGGGGAATCAGCCCCAGCATTTT. Translated: CASSQGSGNQPQHF.

This clonotype was observed a few times. The genes are TRBV7-9 and TRBJ2-7, with D perhaps TRBD2 (5 bases). Trimming pared 5 bases from V and 2 bases from J, leaving 10 bases between. The CDR3 is made up of 13 amino acids. Germline V gene lookup returns CDR1 SEHNR and CDR2 FQNEAQ (reference sequence). CDR3 DNA sequence: TGTGCCAGCAGCCATGCCGGGACCTACGAGCAGTACTTC. This gives the protein CASSHAGTYEQYF. The entire variable domain, with the rest obtained from reference TRBV7-9 and TRBJ2-7, is as follows: DTGVSQNPRHKITKRGQNVTFRCDPISEHNRLYWYRQTLGQGPEFLTYFQNEAQLEKSRLLSDRFSAERPKGSFSTLEIQRTEQGDSAMYLCASSHAGTYEQYFGPGTRLTVT.

This clonotype was recorded many times. CDR3 sequence reads: CATSDFPAGNYNEQFF. CDR3 sequence (DNA): TGTGCCACCAGTGATTTCCCAGCGGGAAACTACAATGAGCAGTTCTTC. The chain joins TRBV24-1 to TRBJ2-1; the match to TRBD2 covers 7 bases. Per the germline V gene, CDR1 is KGHDR and CDR2 is SFDVKD. V lost 1 base and J lost 3; bases outside the gene matches: 5. This CDR3 is built from 16 residues.

This clonotype was seen ten or more times. The chain carries TRBV6-5 and TRBJ2-7, with a weak D call TRBD2 (5 bases). Trimming shortened V by 2 bases and J by 5 bases, and 7 bases separated the two germline ends. From germline, CDR1 is MNHEY and CDR2 SVGAGI. The CDR3 spans 12 residues. The CDR3 protein is CASSYEGHEQYF. The CDR3 nucleotides are TGTGCCAGCAGTTACGAGGGCCACGAGCAGTACTTC.

Notes on this clonotype: Here the CDR3 omits its conserved ending phenylalanine or tryptophan, so a read error is the likely source. The CDR3 loop is CASSWGRGGNEQYL. The CDR3 DNA reads TGTGCCAGCAGTTGGGGAAGGGGGGGCAACGAGCAGTACCTC. The rearrangement links TRBV28 to TRBJ2-7; possibly TRBD2 for D (7 bases). Deletions cut 4 bases from V and 5 bases from J, with 15 bases between. The length of the CDR3 is 14 residues. In germline, CDR1 is MDHEN, CDR2 SYDVKM.

This clonotype has a handful of counts. The chain is built from TRBV6-2 or TRBV6-3 and TRBJ1-6; 7 bases map to TRBD1. The CDR3 loop spans 14 amino acids. V shed 6 bases, J shed 7 bases, and the junction held 6 bases outside the gene matches. Germline V CDR1 and CDR2: MNHEY, SVGEGT. In DNA form, the CDR3 reads TGTGCCAGCAGGAATTTACAGGGGAATTCACCCCTCCACTTT. The encoded protein is CASRNLQGNSPLHF.

The genes are TRBV6-4 and TRBJ1-1; D not certain. This CDR3 has 14 amino acids. Looked up from germline, CDR1 is MRHNA and CDR2 is SNTAGT. Trimming left V 7 bases short and J 1 base short, with 13 bases between. In DNA form, the CDR3 reads TGTGCCAGCAAAGTGGCTGCGGGGAACACTGAAGCTTTCTTT. This gives the protein CASKVAAGNTEAFF.